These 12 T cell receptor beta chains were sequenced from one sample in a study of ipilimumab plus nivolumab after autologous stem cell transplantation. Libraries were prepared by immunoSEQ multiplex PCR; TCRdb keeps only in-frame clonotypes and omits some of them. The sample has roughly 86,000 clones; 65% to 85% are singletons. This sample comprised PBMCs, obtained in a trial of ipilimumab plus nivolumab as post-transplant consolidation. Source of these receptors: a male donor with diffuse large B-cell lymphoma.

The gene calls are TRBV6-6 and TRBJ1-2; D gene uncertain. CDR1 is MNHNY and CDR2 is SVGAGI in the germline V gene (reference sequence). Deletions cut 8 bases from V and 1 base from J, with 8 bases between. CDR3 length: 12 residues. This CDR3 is CASARDNYGYTF. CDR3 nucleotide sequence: TGTGCCAGCGCCCGGGATAACTATGGCTACACCTTC.

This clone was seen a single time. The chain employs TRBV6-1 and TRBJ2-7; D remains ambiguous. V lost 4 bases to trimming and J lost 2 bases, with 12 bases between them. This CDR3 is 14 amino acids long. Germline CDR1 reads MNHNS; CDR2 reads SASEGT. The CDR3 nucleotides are TGTGCCAGCAGTGGAACAGTGCCCCCCTACGAGCAGTACTTC. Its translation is CASSGTVPPYEQYF.

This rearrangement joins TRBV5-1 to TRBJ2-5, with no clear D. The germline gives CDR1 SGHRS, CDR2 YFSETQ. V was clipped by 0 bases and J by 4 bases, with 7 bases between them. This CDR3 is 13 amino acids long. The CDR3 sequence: CASSLGGLETQYF. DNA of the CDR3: TGCGCCAGCAGCTTGGGCGGATTAGAGACCCAGTACTTC. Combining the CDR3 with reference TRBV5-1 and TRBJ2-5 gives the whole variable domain KAGVTQTPRYLIKTRGQQVTLSCSPISGHRSVSWYQQTPGQGLQFLFEYFSETQRNKGNFPGRFSGRQFSNSRSEMNVSTLELGDSALYLCASSLGGLETQYFGPGTRLLVL.

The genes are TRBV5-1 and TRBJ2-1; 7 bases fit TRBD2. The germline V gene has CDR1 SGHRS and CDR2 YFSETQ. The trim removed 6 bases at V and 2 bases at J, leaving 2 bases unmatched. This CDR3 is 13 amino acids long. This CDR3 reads CASTSGAYNEQFF. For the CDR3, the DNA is TGCGCCAGCACTAGCGGAGCCTACAATGAGCAGTTCTTC.

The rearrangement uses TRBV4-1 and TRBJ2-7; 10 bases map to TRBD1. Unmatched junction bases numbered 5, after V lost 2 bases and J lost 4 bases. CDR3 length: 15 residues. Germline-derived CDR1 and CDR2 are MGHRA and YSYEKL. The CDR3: CASSQRDRGPYEQYF. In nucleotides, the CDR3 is TGCGCCAGCAGCCAAAGGGACAGGGGACCTTACGAGCAGTACTTC.

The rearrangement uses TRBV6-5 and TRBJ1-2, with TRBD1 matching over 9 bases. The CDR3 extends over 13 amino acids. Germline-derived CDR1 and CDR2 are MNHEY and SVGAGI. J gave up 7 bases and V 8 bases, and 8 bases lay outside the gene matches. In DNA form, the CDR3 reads TGTGCCAGCGGAACACAGGGGGCAGGTGGCTACACCTTC. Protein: CASGTQGAGGYTF.

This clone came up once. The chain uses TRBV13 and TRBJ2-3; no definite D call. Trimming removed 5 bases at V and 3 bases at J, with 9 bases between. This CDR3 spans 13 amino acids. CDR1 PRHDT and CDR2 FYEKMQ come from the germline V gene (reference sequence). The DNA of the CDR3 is TGTGCCAGCAGCCCTGCTAGAACAGATACGCAGTATTTT. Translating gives CASSPARTDTQYF.

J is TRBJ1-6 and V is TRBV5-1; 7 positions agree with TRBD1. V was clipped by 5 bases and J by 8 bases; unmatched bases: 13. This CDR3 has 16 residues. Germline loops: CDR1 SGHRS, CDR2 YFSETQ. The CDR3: CASRVTSGTVYSPLHF. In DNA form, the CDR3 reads TGCGCCAGCAGGGTGACCTCCGGGACAGTTTATTCACCCCTCCACTTT.

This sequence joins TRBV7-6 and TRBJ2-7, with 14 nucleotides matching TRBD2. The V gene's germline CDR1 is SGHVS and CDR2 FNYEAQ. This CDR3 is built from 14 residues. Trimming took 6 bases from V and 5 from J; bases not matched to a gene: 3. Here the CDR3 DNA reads TGTGCCAGCAGACGGGGACTAGCGGGGGACGAGCAGTACTTC. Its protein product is CASRRGLAGDEQYF.

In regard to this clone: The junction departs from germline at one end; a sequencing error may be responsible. CDR3 in amino acids: CGILRGGSFYNEQFF. The CDR3 coding sequence is TGCGGGATCTTAAGGGGGGGTTCCTTCTACAATGAGCAGTTCTTC. The chain is built from TRBV2 and TRBJ2-1, with D possibly matching TRBD2 (7 bases). The germline gives CDR1 SNHLY, CDR2 FYNNEI. The CDR3 contains 15 residues.

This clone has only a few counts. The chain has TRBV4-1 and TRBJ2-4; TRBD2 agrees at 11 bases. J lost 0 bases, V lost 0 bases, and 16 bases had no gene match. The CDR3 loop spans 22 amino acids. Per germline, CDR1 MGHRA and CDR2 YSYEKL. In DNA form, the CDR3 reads TGCGCCAGCAGCCAAGAGCTAACTAGCGGGGGTTCTATTACTTTAGCCAAAAACATTCAGTACTTC. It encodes CASSQELTSGGSITLAKNIQYF.

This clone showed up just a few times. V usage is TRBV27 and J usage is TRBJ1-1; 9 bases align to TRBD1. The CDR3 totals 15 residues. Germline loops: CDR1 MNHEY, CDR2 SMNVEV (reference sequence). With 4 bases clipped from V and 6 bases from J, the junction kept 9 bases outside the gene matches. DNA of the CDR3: TGTGCCAGCAGTTCACCGACAGGGGGTTTCGCTGAAGCTTTCTTT. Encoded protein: CASSSPTGGFAEAFF.